Shown below are 8 T cell receptor beta chains from a single sample sequenced in a study of T cells in Graves' hyperthyroidism and ophthalmopathy. TCR beta CDR3 region amplification was performed from RNA transcripts. The HTBI set primed first-round TCR CDR3 RT-PCR. TCRdb reanalysed the multiplex PCR reads using MiXCR and keeps one entry per CDR3 protein. This repertoire shows some 740,000 distinct CDR3 sequences, 12% to 15% found once; its top ten account for about a tenth. Sequencing input: blood. These receptors were taken from a woman in her late teens or twenties with Graves' hyperthyroidism.

V gene TRBV27 combines with J gene TRBJ2-1; D is ambiguous. The CDR3 sequence is 11 residues long. The germline CDR1 and CDR2 sequences are MNHEY and SMNVEV (reference sequence). Trimming left V 6 bases short and J 9 bases short, with 9 bases between. The CDR3 loop is CASSVAGEQFF. The CDR3 DNA follows: TGTGCCAGCAGCGTAGCTGGTGAGCAGTTCTTC.

The chain links TRBV20-1 to TRBJ2-2; tentative D call: TRBD1 (5 bases). Deletions cut 0 bases from V and 2 bases from J, with 7 bases between. Germline lookup yields CDR1 DFQATT and CDR2 SNEGSKA (reference sequence). The CDR3 contains 14 residues. The CDR3 loop is CSAREGANTGELFF. In DNA, the CDR3 is TGCAGTGCTAGAGAAGGGGCTAACACCGGGGAGCTGTTTTTT.

This clonotype was observed many times. V usage is TRBV2 and J usage is TRBJ1-1, with 7 bases identical to TRBD1. V shed 3 bases and J 1 base; nucleotides not matched to a gene: 2. Germline-derived CDR1 and CDR2 are SNHLY and FYNNEI. This CDR3 region has 14 residues. In DNA, the CDR3 is TGTGCCAGCAGTGATAACAGGGGGAACACTGAAGCTTTCTTT. This gives the protein CASSDNRGNTEAFF.

This chain uses TRBV24-1 with TRBJ2-5; 12 positions match TRBD1. Germline V lookup: CDR1 KGHDR, CDR2 SFDVKD. V dropped 5 bases and J dropped 7; count of bases not matched to a gene: 10. The CDR3 is 16 residues long. DNA of the CDR3: TGTGCCACCAGTGGTCCCGGGACAGGGGGCTTTGGGACCCAGTACTTC. The encoded protein is CATSGPGTGGFGTQYF.

The chain joins TRBV9 to TRBJ2-2; D unresolved. This CDR3 spans 12 amino acids. The germline V gene encodes CDR1 SGDLS and CDR2 YYNGEE. V lost 2 bases to trimming and J lost 3 bases, with 2 bases between them. CDR3 coding DNA: TGTGCCAGCAGCGTTGACACCGGGGAGCTGTTTTTT. The encoded protein is CASSVDTGELFF.

Note on this clonotype: At one of its ends the junction is not consistent with the germline gene, which may arise from a read error. CDR3 in amino acids: CTTSIYGDTQYF. DNA of the CDR3: TGTACCACCAGCATCTACGGGGATACGCAGTATTTT. The chain couples TRBV15 to TRBJ2-3; D gene unclear. The length of the CDR3 is 12 residues. Germline V gives CDR1 LNHNV, CDR2 YYDKDF (reference sequence).

This clonotype was recorded a few times. The V gene is TRBV7-9, the J gene TRBJ1-5; D might be TRBD1 (5 bases). Per germline, CDR1 SEHNR and CDR2 FQNEAQ (reference sequence). Trimming stripped 5 bases from V and 9 bases from J, with 17 bases between. The CDR3 runs 14 residues. Written as DNA, the CDR3 is TGTGCCAGCAGCCCATGGGGGGAGGCTCGGCCCCAGCATTTT. It is translated as CASSPWGEARPQHF.

This clonotype was seen at least ten times. The chain combines TRBV24-1 with TRBJ2-1, with D possibly being TRBD1 or TRBD2 (5 bases each). Germline lookup yields CDR1 KGHDR and CDR2 SFDVKD. Trimming removed 4 bases at V and 3 bases at J, with 18 bases between. The CDR3 contains 17 residues. The CDR3 region has the DNA TGTGCCACCAGTGACCCCAGGGACCCTACCCGCTACAATGAGCAGTTCTTC. Protein sequence: CATSDPRDPTRYNEQFF.